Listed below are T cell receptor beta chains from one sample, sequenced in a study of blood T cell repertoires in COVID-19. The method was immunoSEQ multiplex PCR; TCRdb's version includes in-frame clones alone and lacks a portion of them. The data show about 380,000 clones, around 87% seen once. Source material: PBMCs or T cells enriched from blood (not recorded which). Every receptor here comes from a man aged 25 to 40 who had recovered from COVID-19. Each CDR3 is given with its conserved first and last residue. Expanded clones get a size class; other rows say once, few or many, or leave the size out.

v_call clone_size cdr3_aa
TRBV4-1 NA CASSQSDGTGELFF
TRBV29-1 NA CSVAQTTGNTEAFF
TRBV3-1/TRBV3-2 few CASSQGQGYEQYF
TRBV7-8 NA CASSSRLANYGYTF
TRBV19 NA CASSIKGAHQPQHF
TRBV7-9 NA CASSLDSRINSPLHF
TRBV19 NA CASSTQGANEKLFF
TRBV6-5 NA CASSLGANTEAFF
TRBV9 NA CASSVVRGEDNEKLFF
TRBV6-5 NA CASTRLTGVFTEAFF
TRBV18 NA CASSTGAGYGYTF
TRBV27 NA CASSTGAAKNIQYF
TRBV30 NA CAWARPGTAEAFF
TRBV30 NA CAWEPPVPGLPTEQYF
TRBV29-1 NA CSVEDSGNGIGGYTF
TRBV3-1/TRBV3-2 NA CASSQDRVAGDSDTQYF
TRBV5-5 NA CASSLRNGQGLYGYTF
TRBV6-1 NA CASSEPGQGRGQPQHF
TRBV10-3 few CAISEDRNYGYTF